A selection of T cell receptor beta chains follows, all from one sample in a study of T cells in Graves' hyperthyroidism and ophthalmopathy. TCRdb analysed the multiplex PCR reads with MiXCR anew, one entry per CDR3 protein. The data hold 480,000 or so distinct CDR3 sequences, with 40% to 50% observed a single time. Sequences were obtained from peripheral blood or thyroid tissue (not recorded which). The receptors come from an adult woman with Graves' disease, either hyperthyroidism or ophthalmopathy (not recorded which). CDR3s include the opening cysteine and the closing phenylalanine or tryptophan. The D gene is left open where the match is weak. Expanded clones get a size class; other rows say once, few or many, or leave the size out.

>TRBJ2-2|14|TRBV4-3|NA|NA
CASSPTLGPRELFF
TGCGCCAGCAGCCCAACCCTAGGGCCCAGGGAGCTGTTTTTT
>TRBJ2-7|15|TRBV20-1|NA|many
CSAPIGGDRHGEQYF
TGCAGTGCTCCTATAGGGGGGGACAGGCACGGCGAGCAGTACTTC
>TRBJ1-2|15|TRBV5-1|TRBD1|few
CASSLQGQGTYGYTF
TGCGCCAGCAGCTTGCAGGGACAGGGGACCTATGGCTACACCTTC
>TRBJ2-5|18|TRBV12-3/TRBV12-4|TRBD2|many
CASGVGLAGGGSQETQYF
TGTGCCAGCGGTGTGGGACTAGCGGGAGGCGGGTCCCAAGAGACCCAGTACTTC
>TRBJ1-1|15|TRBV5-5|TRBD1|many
CASSLVTGGRTEAFF
TGTGCCAGCAGCTTGGTCACAGGGGGCCGGACTGAAGCTTTCTTT
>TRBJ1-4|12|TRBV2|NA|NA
CASSEDYEKLFF
TGTGCCAGCAGTGAAGATTATGAAAAACTGTTTTTT
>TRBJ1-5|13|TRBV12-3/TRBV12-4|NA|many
CASSPTEYQPQHF
TGTGCCAGCAGCCCGACAGAATATCAGCCCCAGCATTTT
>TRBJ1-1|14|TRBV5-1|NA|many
CASSLDGGTTEAFF
TGCGCCAGCAGCTTGGACGGGGGTACGACTGAAGCTTTCTTT
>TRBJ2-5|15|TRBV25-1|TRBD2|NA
CASSGGLKAGETQYF
TGTGCCAGCAGTGGGGGACTAAAGGCTGGAGAGACCCAGTACTTC
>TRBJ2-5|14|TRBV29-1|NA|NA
CSVVVGTLRETQYF
TGCAGCGTTGTTGTCGGGACTCTCCGAGAGACCCAGTACTTC
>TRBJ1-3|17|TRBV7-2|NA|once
CASSLGVGSGSGYTIYF
TGTGCCAGCAGCTTAGGAGTTGGTTCGGGGAGCGGCTACACCATATATTTT
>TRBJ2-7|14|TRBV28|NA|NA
CASSLPRHSYEQYF
TGTGCCAGCAGTCTCCCCCGACATTCCTACGAGCAGTACTTC